This record looks at one T cell receptor (beta chain) sequence and its context. This record belongs to a study of T cell responses to AZD1222 COVID-19 vaccine. The assay was immunoSEQ multiplex PCR, and TCRdb's table has in-frame clones only and misses some. Of about 56,000 clones in the sample, around 85% were seen once. Per the germline V gene, CDR1 is SGDLS and CDR2 is YYNGEE. CDR3 size: 16 residues. The V and J ends lost 3 bases and 2 bases respectively, with 15 bases between them. This TCR derives from an adult in good health. Sequenced material: peripheral blood, taken on day 0 of AZD1222 vaccination. The V gene is TRBV9, the J gene TRBJ1-5; perhaps TRBD1 as D (5 bases). As DNA, the CDR3 is TGTGCCAGCAGCGCCTCCGGGGGGGTGGGCAATCAGCCCCAGCATTTT. It encodes CASSASGGVGNQPQHF.